The 10 T cell receptor beta chains below all came from one sample that was sequenced in a study of T cell responses to AZD1222 COVID-19 vaccine. Data came from immunoSEQ multiplex PCR; TCRdb stores just in-frame clones and leaves some out. The table includes some 160,000 clones, more than 90% detected once. The sequencing used peripheral blood, collected on day 0 of AZD1222 vaccination. Receptor source: an adult in good health.

V usage is TRBV7-2 and J usage is TRBJ1-2, with 7 bases aligning to TRBD1. The J segment lost 8 bases and the V segment lost 5 bases, leaving 14 bases of the junction unmatched. The CDR3 extends over 15 amino acids. Germline lookup yields CDR1 SGHTA and CDR2 FQGNSA. The CDR3, as DNA: TGTGCCAGCAGCCTCGGGGGACAGCCCGGCTGGGGCTACACCTTC. Protein sequence: CASSLGGQPGWGYTF.

In its sample, this clone was seen once. The chain couples TRBV5-1 to TRBJ2-1; D may be TRBD1 (7 bases). Trimming pared 3 bases from V and 8 bases from J, leaving 33 bases between. In germline, CDR1 is SGHRS, CDR2 YFSETQ. This CDR3 comprises 20 residues. The CDR3 spells CASSSASPSPWAGQIYEQFF. As DNA, the CDR3 is TGCGCCAGCAGCTCTGCGTCCCCGTCGCCATGGGCGGGACAGATCTATGAGCAGTTCTTC.

V gene TRBV7-2 combines with J gene TRBJ2-6; D gene unclear. The CDR3 consists of 13 residues. Germline V gene data show CDR1 as SGHTA and CDR2 as FQGNSA. Trimming pared 1 base from V and 11 bases from J, leaving 9 bases between. CDR3 DNA sequence: TGTGCCAGCAGCTTAGATACGATATACGTCCTGACTTTC. This codes for CASSLDTIYVLTF.

The V and J genes are TRBV25-1 and TRBJ1-1; D is unresolved. The CDR3 totals 12 residues. V gave up 3 bases and J gave up 1 base, with 3 bases separating them. Germline values: CDR1 MGHDK, CDR2 SYGVNS. This CDR3 reads CASSDRNTEAFF. DNA for the CDR3: TGTGCCAGCAGTGATCGGAACACTGAAGCTTTCTTT. Full variable domain (missing parts from reference TRBV25-1 and TRBJ1-1): EADIYQTPRYLVIGTGKKITLECSQTMGHDKMYWYQQDPGMELHLIHYSYGVNSTEKGDLSSESTVSRIRTEHFPLTLESARPSHTSQYLCASSDRNTEAFFGQGTRLTVV.

This chain uses TRBV24-1 with TRBJ2-3; D might be TRBD1 (5 bases). The germline V and J ends were trimmed by 5 bases and 0 bases, with 11 bases remaining between them. Germline CDR1 KGHDR, CDR2 SFDVKD. The CDR3 is made up of 15 amino acids. The CDR3 is CATSGQGGSTDTQYF. The DNA for the CDR3 is TGTGCCACCAGTGGGCAGGGTGGGAGCACAGATACGCAGTATTTT.

The rearrangement links TRBV18 to TRBJ2-1; D may be TRBD2 (6 bases). Trimming removed 3 bases from V and 0 bases from J, with 18 bases in between. The CDR3 length is 18 residues. Germline V lookup: CDR1 KGHSH, CDR2 LQKENI. The CDR3 protein is CASSPTLRAGRSYNEQFF. DNA of the CDR3: TGTGCCAGCTCACCTACACTACGAGCGGGCCGCTCCTACAATGAGCAGTTCTTC. Using reference TRBV18 and TRBJ2-1 for the parts outside the CDR3, the full variable domain is NAGVMQNPRHLVRRRGQEARLRCSPMKGHSHVYWYRQLPEEGLKFMVYLQKENIIDESGMPKERFSAEFPKEGPSILRIQQVVRGDSAAYFCASSPTLRAGRSYNEQFFGPGTRLTVL.

The chain couples TRBV18 to TRBJ2-2; D uncertain. Germline V CDR1 and CDR2: KGHSH, LQKENI. The CDR3 is 13 residues long. The ends were cut back, 2 bases at V and 6 bases at J, with 7 bases in the middle. The DNA of the CDR3 is TGTGCCAGCTCACCAGGGCTCGCCGGGGAGCTGTTTTTT. Translating gives CASSPGLAGELFF.

This clone was seen a few times. V and J are TRBV27 and TRBJ2-5; D perhaps matches TRBD2 (6 bases). The CDR3 covers 14 residues. Between the trimmed V and J ends, which lost 4 bases and 4 bases, there was a span of 13 bases. The germline V gene encodes CDR1 MNHEY and CDR2 SMNVEV (reference sequence). CDR3 sequence reads: CASSSGWGGETQYF. CDR3 coding DNA: TGTGCCAGCAGTTCCGGATGGGGAGGAGAGACCCAGTACTTC.

This chain connects TRBV7-5 to TRBJ1-1; TRBD1 is taken as the D call from the table, unchecked against the DNA. TRBV7-5 represents a pseudogene. The CDR3 covers 16 residues. In nucleotides, the CDR3 is TGTGCCAGAAGCTTAGCGACAGGGGGCTGGGAGACTGAAGCTTTCTTT. It encodes CARSLATGGWETEAFF.

This clone was detected only once. The chain employs TRBV6-1 and TRBJ2-7; 10 nucleotides align to TRBD1. CDR1 is MNHNS and CDR2 is SASEGT in the germline V gene. V was pared by 0 bases and J by 0 bases, with 2 bases of the junction left unmatched. This CDR3 region has 16 residues. As DNA, the CDR3 is TGTGCCAGCAGTGAAGCCAGGACAGGGGGCTCCTACGAGCAGTACTTC. Its translation is CASSEARTGGSYEQYF.